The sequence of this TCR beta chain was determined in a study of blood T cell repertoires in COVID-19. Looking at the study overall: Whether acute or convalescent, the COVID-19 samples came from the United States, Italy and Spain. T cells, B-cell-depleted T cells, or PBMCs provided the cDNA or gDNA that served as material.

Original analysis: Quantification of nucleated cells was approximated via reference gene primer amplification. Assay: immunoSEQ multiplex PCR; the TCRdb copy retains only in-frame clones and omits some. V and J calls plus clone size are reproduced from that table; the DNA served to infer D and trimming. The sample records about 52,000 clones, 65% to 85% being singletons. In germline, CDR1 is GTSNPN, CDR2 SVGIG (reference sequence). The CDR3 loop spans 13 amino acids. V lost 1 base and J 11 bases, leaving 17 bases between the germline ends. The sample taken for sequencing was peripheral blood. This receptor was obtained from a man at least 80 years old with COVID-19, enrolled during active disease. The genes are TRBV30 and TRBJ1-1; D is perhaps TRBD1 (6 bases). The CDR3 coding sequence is TGTGCCTGGAGTGGAGCAGGGGAACTGTCTGCTTTCTTT. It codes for CAWSGAGELSAFF.